This T cell receptor beta chain was sequenced for a study of T cells expressing NK-cell markers. About the study: There were seven HCMV-seropositive donors and one seronegative donor among the eight sequenced.

The CDR3 spans 16 residues. From germline, CDR1 is SEHNR and CDR2 FQNEAQ (reference sequence). Points on this clonotype: The antigen remains undetermined.

Points from the study as a whole: Where several donors were concerned, these clonotypes also led the CD3+CD56-NKG2C+ fraction. Each of roughly six donors carried dominant NKG2C+ clonotypes accounting for roughly 1.0-7.0% of CD8+ T cells.

TCRdb re-called the 5' RACE reads; every CDR3 protein appears as one record, without DNA. The table lists some 190,000 distinct CDR3 sequences. The TCR sequence derives from a man aged 18 to 69 in good health. Sequencing input: blood T cells: a sorted CD56 or NKG2C T cell subset, CD4+ or CD8+ T cells, or bulk PBMC T cells (not recorded which). The V and J genes are TRBV7-9 and TRBJ1-1; the TCRdb call, TRBD1, lacks DNA for checking. CDR3 loop: CASSSPEGQEETEAFF.